These T cell receptor beta chains were read from a single sample in a study of T-cell reconstitution after alpha-beta-depleted transplantation in children. TCRdb itself ran the PCR reads through MiXCR, one entry per CDR3 protein. This sample has about a million distinct CDR3 sequences, with 25% to 35% found just once. The starting material was PBMCs, mostly from graft donor cells, obtained 360 days after TCRalphabeta/CD19-depleted stem cell transplant. These receptors all stem from a boy in the first two years of life who had a stem cell transplant for SCID, so the T cells may come from the graft donor. The CDR3 runs from the conserved cysteine through the conserved F or W. D genes are given only for firm matches. Some rows mark clone size as missing; the rest say once, few, many or name a class of expanded clone.

.	.	TRBJ1-1	TRBV5-5	CASSPRILNTEAFF	TGTGCCAGCAGCCCCCGTATATTGAACACTGAAGCTTTCTTT
.	.	TRBJ1-1	TRBV6-1	CASSPIWDTEAFF	TGTGCCAGCAGCCCAATTTGGGACACTGAAGCTTTCTTT
TRBD1	.	TRBJ1-1	TRBV4-2	CASSPPTGGGRGNTEAFF	TGTGCCAGCAGCCCCCCTACAGGGGGGGGAAGAGGGAACACTGAAGCTTTCTTT
.	.	TRBJ1-1	TRBV20-1	CSAIRGTEAFF	TGCAGTGCAATCAGGGGCACTGAAGCTTTCTTT
.	.	TRBJ2-3	TRBV5-1	CASSLEKKKDTQYF	TGCGCCAGCAGCTTGGAGAAAAAAAAAGATACGCAGTATTTT
.	.	TRBJ1-4	TRBV5-1	CASSLAFRDEKLFF	TGCGCCAGCAGCTTGGCCTTCAGGGATGAAAAACTGTTTTTT
.	.	TRBJ2-1	TRBV29-1	CSVGGQSNEQFF	TGCAGCGTCGGCGGACAGTCCAATGAGCAGTTCTTC
.	once	TRBJ2-1	TRBV7-9	CASSFTEGEQFF	TGTGCCAGCAGCTTCACGGAGGGGGAGCAGTTCTTC
.	.	TRBJ1-2	TRBV20-1	CSARSRNYGYTF	TGCAGTGCTAGATCGCGTAACTATGGCTACACCTTC
TRBD1	many	TRBJ2-1	TRBV5-1	CASSLGQGSNEQFF	TGCGCCAGCAGCTTGGGACAGGGGAGCAATGAGCAGTTCTTC
.	.	TRBJ2-1	TRBV28	CASSLPTREQFF	TGTGCCAGCAGTTTACCCACTCGGGAGCAGTTCTTC
TRBD1	.	TRBJ2-7	TRBV6-1	CASRWWTGGYYEQYF	TGTGCCAGCAGGTGGTGGACAGGGGGCTACTACGAGCAGTACTTC
.	few	TRBJ1-1	TRBV15	CATSRELHRDTEAFF	TGTGCCACCAGCAGAGAGCTGCACCGGGACACTGAAGCTTTCTTT
.	.	TRBJ2-3	TRBV5-5	CASSLGGMDTQYF	TGTGCCAGCAGCTTGGGAGGGATGGATACGCAGTATTTT
.	few	TRBJ2-6	TRBV20-1	CSAQISGKAGANVLTF	TGCAGTGCACAGATCTCAGGGAAAGCAGGGGCCAACGTCCTGACTTTC
.	.	TRBJ2-3	TRBV6-5	CASSASRDTQYF	TGTGCCAGCAGTGCCTCCAGAGATACGCAGTATTTT
.	few	TRBJ2-1	TRBV9	CASSVATLGEQFF	TGTGCCAGCAGCGTAGCTACGTTGGGTGAGCAGTTCTTC
.	few	TRBJ2-3	TRBV28	CASSLRTLGTDTQYF	TGTGCCAGCAGTCTTCGGACCTTAGGCACAGATACGCAGTATTTT
.	.	TRBJ2-1	TRBV7-6	CSSGRDGGINEQFF	TGTTCCTCGGGAAGGGACGGGGGAATCAATGAGCAGTTCTTC
.	few	TRBJ2-7	TRBV10-3	CAISESGGRYEQYF	TGTGCCATCAGTGAGTCGGGGGGCCGATACGAGCAGTACTTC
TRBD2	.	TRBJ2-3	TRBV7-2	CASSLTSDTDTQYF	TGTGCCAGCAGCTTAACTAGCGACACAGATACGCAGTATTTT
.	.	TRBJ2-1	TRBV4-1	CASSQDLAAAGSNEQFF	TGCGCCAGCAGCCAAGATCTGGCGGCGGCGGGTTCCAATGAGCAGTTCTTC
.	.	TRBJ2-2	TRBV7-9	CAILGAAEGNTGELFF	TGTGCCATCTTGGGGGCCGCAGAAGGTAACACCGGGGAGCTGTTTTTT
.	.	TRBJ2-7	TRBV20-1	CSAPGSHSYEQYF	TGCAGTGCCCCGGGTTCCCACTCCTACGAGCAGTACTTC
.	few	TRBJ2-7	TRBV21-1	CAKGDEQYF	TGTGCCAAGGGTGACGAGCAGTACTTC
.	few	TRBJ1-2	TRBV20-1	CSVFSRPGEDGYTF	TGCAGTGTCTTTTCCCGTCCAGGGGAGGATGGCTACACCTTC